Detailed here is one T cell receptor beta chain. What it binds is not known. The CDR3 totals 17 residues. The germline V and J ends were trimmed by 4 bases and 2 bases, with 21 bases remaining between them. CDR1 and CDR2 (germline): GTSNPN, SVGIG (reference sequence). This record belongs to a study of OX40 agonist ivuxolimab in advanced cancers. Broader study findings: No antigen was identified for the clonally expanded peripheral T cells.

TCRdb's table, derived via immunoSEQ multiplex PCR, lists solely in-frame clones and lacks some. Here the sample spans 40,000 or so clones, more than 75% being singletons. This specimen consisted of CD4+ or CD8+ T cells sorted from blood, obtained in a trial of the OX40 agonist ivuxolimab. The chain uses TRBV30 and TRBJ2-4; D possibly uses TRBD1 or TRBD2 (7 bases each). The TCR sequence derives from an adult with an advanced solid tumor such as melanoma, head and neck, liver or kidney cancer. CDR3 region: CAWTELQGRGSKNIQYF. CDR3 nucleotide sequence: TGTGCCTGGACCGAATTACAGGGGAGGGGGTCCAAAAACATTCAGTACTTC.